These 5 T cell receptor beta chains originate from one sample sequenced in a study of cytomegalovirus exposure and HLA in healthy donors. PCR primers comprised 60 Vbeta and 13 Jbeta primers. Measured with immunoSEQ multiplex PCR; TCRdb has only the in-frame clones, and not every one. The sample shows 150,000 to 200,000 clones, roughly 73% of them seen only once. Sequenced input: PBMCs. The receptors derive from a woman aged 40 to 55 in good health and CMV-seropositive.

The chain is built from TRBV27 and TRBJ2-7; a possible D gene is TRBD2 (6 bases). Germline V gives CDR1 MNHEY, CDR2 SMNVEV (reference sequence). V lost 7 bases and J lost 2, with 18 bases in between. This CDR3 has 15 amino acids. The CDR3 DNA is TGTGCCAGCATCCCCCAATGGGGAGGAACCTACGAGCAGTACTTC. Its translation is CASIPQWGGTYEQYF.

The rearrangement joins TRBV4-1 to TRBJ1-2; 7 positions match TRBD1. CDR3 length: 16 amino acids. V gave up 5 bases and J gave up 3 bases; unmatched junction bases: 12. CDR1 is MGHRA and CDR2 is YSYEKL in the germline V gene. CDR3: CASSSRSFGTDYGYTF. Written as DNA, the CDR3 is TGCGCCAGCAGCTCCCGGTCTTTCGGGACAGACTATGGCTACACCTTC.

The chain links TRBV7-3 to TRBJ2-1; TRBD2 matches at 8 bases. Trimming at V came to 5 bases and at J to 2 bases, leaving 5 bases not matched to a gene. The CDR3 sequence is 15 residues long. Germline V gene lookup returns CDR1 SGHTA and CDR2 FQGTGA. CDR3 loop: CASSPSGSPYNEQFF. The CDR3 coding sequence is TGTGCCAGCAGCCCGAGCGGGAGCCCCTACAATGAGCAGTTCTTC.

The gene calls are TRBV28 and TRBJ1-2; 8 bases are a match to TRBD1. There are 13 residues in the CDR3. Unmatched junction bases numbered 5, after V lost 3 bases and J lost 8 bases. CDR1 is MDHEN and CDR2 is SYDVKM in the germline V gene. The CDR3 is CASSFRGRVGYTF. In DNA, the CDR3 is TGTGCCAGCAGTTTCAGGGGGCGAGTGGGCTACACCTTC.

The chain has TRBV18 and TRBJ2-2; 12 nucleotides align to TRBD1. There are 17 residues in the CDR3. With 5 bases clipped from V and 3 bases from J, the junction kept 7 bases outside the gene matches. Looked up from germline, CDR1 is KGHSH and CDR2 is LQKENI. The CDR3 here is CASSVTGTGGYTGELFF. CDR3 DNA sequence: TGTGCCAGCTCAGTAACCGGGACAGGGGGCTACACCGGGGAGCTGTTTTTT. The full variable domain, completed using reference TRBV18 and TRBJ2-2, is NAGVMQNPRHLVRRRGQEARLRCSPMKGHSHVYWYRQLPEEGLKFMVYLQKENIIDESGMPKERFSAEFPKEGPSILRIQQVVRGDSAAYFCASSVTGTGGYTGELFFGEGSRLTVL.